Sequencing of this TCR beta chain was carried out in a study of control samples from healthy donors and cancer patients. V dropped 8 bases and J dropped 1 base, with 15 bases sitting between them. This CDR3 has 15 amino acids. Germline V gene lookup returns CDR1 MNHEY and CDR2 SVGAGI. Produced via immunoSEQ multiplex PCR; TCRdb's table is partial and in-frame only. The table shows around 100,000 clones, with around 89% occurring only once. The TCR sequence derives from a man in his sixties with lung cancer. The sample taken for sequencing was PBMCs. The gene calls are TRBV6-5 and TRBJ2-1; D might be TRBD1 or TRBD2, each matching 7 bases. CDR3: CASQGGLTSYNEQFF. In DNA, the CDR3 is TGTGCCAGCCAGGGGGGGTTGACGTCCTACAATGAGCAGTTCTTC.